This TCR beta chain was sequenced in a study of cytomegalovirus exposure and HLA in healthy donors. Study-wide findings and caveats: TCR beta V- and J-gene trimming, according to a later analysis, was linked to a missense DCLRE1C variant. Per a prior analysis, the majority of TCR beta V segments were productive roughly 87% or roughly 30% of the time. A later analysis found TCR association rates differed by HLA locus, highest for DRB1 and lowest for HLA-C.

Trimming left V 5 bases short and J 2 bases short, with 24 bases between. Germline loops: CDR1 PRHDT, CDR2 FYEKMQ (reference sequence). This CDR3 has 18 residues. About this clone itself: Its matching antigen is unknown.

PCR amplification relied on 60 Vbeta primers (plus 13 Jbeta primers). Sequencing was performed with immunoSEQ multiplex PCR; in TCRdb, only in-frame clones are kept and a portion is missing. Of about 68,000 clones detected, approximately 78% appear once; the ten largest clones hold roughly 6.8%. Each donor was healthy, and each was a bone marrow donor. This receptor was taken from a human donor in good health. Sample: PBMCs. The chain employs TRBV13 and TRBJ1-2; D perhaps matches TRBD1 (5 bases). For the CDR3, the DNA is TGTGCCAGCAGCCCCGAAAGGCGGGGCCGGACGTTGAACTATGGCTACACCTTC. Translated: CASSPERRGRTLNYGYTF.